The 25 T cell receptor beta chains in this list originate from one sample, sequenced in a study of glioma-infiltrating T cells. Using RNA template, CDR3s of TCR alpha and beta were amplified with iRepertoire arm-PCR. TCRdb called the multiplex PCR reads again in MiXCR, with one record for every CDR3 protein. The sample holds 400,000 or so distinct CDR3 sequences, 35% to 45% seen once. Sequenced: glioma tissue, nonneoplastic brain tissue, or PBMCs (not recorded which). Source of these receptors: a human donor with low-grade glioma or glioblastoma, undergoing nonglioma brain surgery, or in good health (not recorded which).

Turning to this clonotype: Just one base apart from a much larger clone, this may be a read error. The genes are TRBV15 and TRBJ2-1; D is perhaps TRBD1 (6 bases). This CDR3 contains 16 residues. In germline, CDR1 is LNHNV, CDR2 YYDKDF (reference sequence). The ends were cut back, 2 bases at V and 6 bases at J, with 17 bases in the middle. This chain's CDR3 is CATSRSRHRASNEQFF. The CDR3, as DNA: TGTGCCACCAGCAGATCCCGGCACAGGGCCTCCAATGAGCAGTTCTTC. The whole variable domain, remainder taken from reference TRBV15 and TRBJ2-1, is DAMVIQNPRYQVTQFGKPVTLSCSQTLNHNVMYWYQQKSSQAPKLLFHYYDKDFNNEADTPDNFQSRRPNTSFCFLDIRSPGLGDTAMYLCATSRSRHRASNEQFFGPGTRLTVL.

In its sample, this clonotype was seen once. With a much larger clone just one base away, this may be a read error. The CDR3 region has the DNA TGTGCCAGCGGCCGCGTCGGTCAGCCCCAGCATTTT. Translating gives CASGRVGQPQHF. V and J are TRBV4-2 and TRBJ1-5, with D hard to call. Germline values: CDR1 LGHNA, CDR2 YNFKEQ. Deletions cut 8 bases from V and 6 bases from J, with 11 bases between. CDR3 length: 12 residues.

With respect to this clonotype: Being one base from a much bigger clone, this may be a read error. The chain has TRBV28 and TRBJ2-1, with no clear D. V dropped 5 bases and J dropped 10 bases, with 9 bases sitting between them. CDR1 is MDHEN, CDR2 SYDVKM, per germline. The CDR3 runs 11 residues. The CDR3 nucleotides read TGTGCCAGCAGTGCCTTTTACGAGCAGTTCTTC. This gives the protein CASSAFYEQFF.

This sequence joins TRBV19 and TRBJ2-1; 12 bases are shared with TRBD2. There are 15 residues in the CDR3. Trimming at V came to 7 bases and at J to 6 bases, leaving 7 bases not matched to a gene. Per germline, CDR1 LNHDA and CDR2 SQIVND (reference sequence). The CDR3 spells CASNLAGGPRNEQFF. In DNA, the CDR3 is TGTGCCAGTAACCTAGCGGGAGGGCCGCGCAATGAGCAGTTCTTC.

About this clonotype itself: A clone one base away is much larger, so this may be a read error. The chain couples TRBV25-1 to TRBJ1-1, with D possibly matching TRBD1 (6 bases). This CDR3 is built from 15 residues. Between the trimmed V and J ends, which lost 4 bases and 1 base, there was a span of 13 bases. Germline V gives CDR1 MGHDK, CDR2 SYGVNS. CDR3: CASSVLYRENTEAFF. DNA of the CDR3: TGTGCCAGCAGTGTATTATACAGGGAGAACACTGAAGCTTTCTTT.

This clonotype was counted a few times. The chain couples TRBV7-9 to TRBJ2-1; TRBD2 matches 7 bases. V shed 5 bases and J 8 bases; nucleotides not matched to a gene: 9. Germline V CDR1 and CDR2: SEHNR, FQNEAQ (reference sequence). The CDR3 extends over 14 amino acids. CDR3 in amino acids: CASSPGLVSHEQFF. DNA of the CDR3: TGTGCCAGCAGCCCCGGACTAGTCAGCCATGAGCAGTTCTTC.

Worth noting for this clonotype: One base away lies a much larger clone, so this may be a sequencing read error. The chain links TRBV7-2 to TRBJ2-7, with D possibly matching TRBD2 (6 bases). V was shortened by 5 bases and J by 11 bases, with 16 bases between the two germline ends. Germline CDR1 is SGHTA and CDR2 is FQGNSA. The CDR3 runs 12 residues. DNA of the CDR3: TGTGCCAGCAGCCTGGGACTTGGAGAGAAGTACTTC. Translation gives CASSLGLGEKYF.

This clonotype has a single count. The chain combines TRBV28 with TRBJ2-2, with TRBD1 matching over 9 bases. This CDR3 is 15 amino acids long. The V gene end was trimmed by 6 bases and the J gene end by 2 bases; junction bases not matched to a gene: 4. The germline gives CDR1 MDHEN, CDR2 SYDVKM. CDR3 sequence (DNA): TGTGCCAGCAGGGGACAGGGCCTCAACACCGGGGAGCTGTTTTTT. Amino acids: CASRGQGLNTGELFF.

This chain links TRBV7-2 with TRBJ2-2; the D is unclear. This CDR3 region has 13 residues. Germline V lookup: CDR1 SGHTA, CDR2 FQGNSA. V lost 2 bases to trimming and J lost 7 bases, with 8 bases between them. CDR3 region: CASSLIFDGELFF. The CDR3 nucleotides are TGTGCCAGCAGCTTAATCTTCGACGGGGAGCTGTTTTTT.

This clonotype occurred many times. The V gene is TRBV20-1, the J gene TRBJ2-7; the D is unclear. CDR3 length: 12 residues. Germline V gives CDR1 DFQATT, CDR2 SNEGSKA (reference sequence). The V end lost 5 bases, the J end lost 2 bases, and 10 bases lay between the germline ends. As DNA, the CDR3 is TGCAGTGCTTGGATCGCCGCCTACGAGCAGTACTTC. Translating it yields CSAWIAAYEQYF.

This clonotype was observed a handful of times. The chain joins TRBV28 to TRBJ2-3; no clear D. The germline gives CDR1 MDHEN, CDR2 SYDVKM. This CDR3 is 14 amino acids long. The V gene lost 3 bases and the J gene lost 2 bases, with 9 bases spanning the gap. The CDR3 spells CASSFGLTTDTQYF. CDR3 DNA: TGTGCCAGCAGTTTCGGGTTAACCACAGATACGCAGTATTTT.

This clonotype was recorded at least ten times. The chain has TRBV6-6 and TRBJ2-7; D assignment may be TRBD1 or TRBD2 (5 bases each). The CDR3 has 14 residues. Trimming cost V 2 bases and J 6 bases, with 14 bases left between them. CDR1 MNHNY and CDR2 SVGAGI come from the germline V gene (reference sequence). CDR3 in amino acids: CASSYRNMGTEQYF. CDR3 in DNA: TGTGCCAGCAGTTACCGGAATATGGGGACCGAGCAGTACTTC.

The rearrangement links TRBV6-1 to TRBJ2-5; 9 nucleotides align to TRBD2. V lost 5 bases to trimming and J lost 1 base; unmatched junction nucleotides: 8. The CDR3 length is 16 residues. CDR1 and CDR2 from the germline V gene are MNHNS and SASEGT. Here the CDR3 reads CASSPRASGIQETQYF. CDR3 bases: TGTGCCAGCAGTCCCCGGGCTAGCGGGATCCAAGAGACCCAGTACTTC.

The chain employs TRBV12-3 or TRBV12-4 and TRBJ2-2, with D hard to call. The CDR3 is 14 amino acids. Trimming stripped 6 bases from V and 0 bases from J, with 8 bases between. In nucleotides, the CDR3 is TGTGCCAGCAGCCTTCCCGCGAACACCGGGGAGCTGTTTTTT. This encodes CASSLPANTGELFF.

The chain uses TRBV10-3 and TRBJ2-3; D may be TRBD2 (5 bases). V was cut by 1 base and J by 5 bases, with 13 bases left in between. The CDR3 has 15 residues. Germline CDR1 and CDR2: ENHRY and SYGVKD. The CDR3 reads CAISEWAGRGDTQYF. The CDR3 DNA is TGTGCCATCAGTGAGTGGGCAGGCCGGGGAGATACGCAGTATTTT.

As for this clonotype: This sequence may be a read error, since a much larger clone differs from it by one base. The chain uses TRBV27 and TRBJ2-1, with a tentative D call TRBD1 (5 bases). Germline V gene sequence: CDR1 MNHEY, CDR2 SMNVEV (reference sequence). This CDR3 is 15 amino acids long. Trimming removed 2 bases from V and 12 bases from J, with 20 bases in between. The CDR3 coding sequence is TGTGCCAGCAGTTTAATAGGGGTTGGGAATGAGTTGCAGTTCTTC. Its translation is CASSLIGVGNELQFF.

This sequence joins TRBV20-1 and TRBJ2-7, with TRBD2 identical over 8 bases. V dropped 0 bases and J dropped 7; count of bases not matched to a gene: 11. This CDR3 has 15 residues. Germline lookup yields CDR1 DFQATT and CDR2 SNEGSKA (reference sequence). CDR3 in amino acids: CSARDPGVAGMEQYF. The CDR3 coding sequence is TGCAGTGCTAGAGACCCTGGAGTAGCGGGGATGGAGCAGTACTTC.

Only a few counts were recorded for this clonotype. This chain connects TRBV4-3 to TRBJ2-7; TRBD2 might be the D (6 bases). This CDR3 contains 16 residues. Trimming pared 5 bases from V and 5 bases from J, leaving 22 bases between. Germline lookup yields CDR1 LGHNA and CDR2 YSLEER. The chain's CDR3 is CASSSHRGTEGNEQYF. CDR3 nucleotides: TGCGCCAGCAGCTCCCATCGTGGGACGGAGGGAAACGAGCAGTACTTC.

This clonotype came up many times. The genes are TRBV20-1 and TRBJ2-2; D is ambiguous. The CDR3 loop spans 12 amino acids. V shed 3 bases and J shed 6 bases, with 8 bases lying between them. Germline values: CDR1 DFQATT, CDR2 SNEGSKA (reference sequence). CDR3 loop: CSASVGSGELFF. The CDR3 region has the DNA TGCAGTGCTAGCGTGGGGTCCGGGGAGCTGTTTTTT.

This clonotype was counted at least ten times. The chain is built from TRBV6-1 and TRBJ2-3, with TRBD2 matching over 12 bases. CDR1 MNHNS and CDR2 SASEGT come from the germline V gene. This CDR3 has 17 residues. V trimming: 5 bases; J trimming: 0 bases; junction bases outside the gene matches: 6. The DNA for the CDR3 is TGTGCCAGCAGTTTACCCGGACTAGCGGGAAGCACAGATACGCAGTATTTT. Translation gives CASSLPGLAGSTDTQYF.

Note on this clonotype: Possible read error: a much larger clone is one base away. V and J are TRBV28 and TRBJ1-1; D not certain. V dropped 6 bases and J dropped 2 bases, with 13 bases sitting between them. Germline V gene data show CDR1 as MDHEN and CDR2 as SYDVKM. The CDR3 extends over 14 amino acids. CDR3 coding DNA: TGTGCCAGCAGACCTTACACGGATAACACTGAAGCTTTCTTT. Protein product: CASRPYTDNTEAFF.

This clonotype has a handful of counts. The CDR3 bases are TGTGCCAGCAGTTTCCTCCTCACTATGGGGAATAGCAATCAGCCCCAGCATTTT. This gives the protein CASSFLLTMGNSNQPQHF. The V call is TRBV12-3 or TRBV12-4, the J call TRBJ1-5; D unresolved. The CDR3 length is 18 residues. Deletions cut 3 bases from V and 0 bases from J, with 18 bases between.

This clonotype was counted at least ten times. This chain uses TRBV2 with TRBJ1-1; a possible D gene is TRBD1 (6 bases). Trimming removed 6 bases at V and 1 base at J, with 12 bases between. Per germline, CDR1 SNHLY and CDR2 FYNNEI. The CDR3 consists of 14 residues. CDR3 DNA: TGTGCCAGCAGGTACAGGGCGGAGAACACTGAAGCTTTCTTT. Its protein product is CASRYRAENTEAFF. The whole variable domain, filled in from reference TRBV2 and TRBJ1-1, reads EPEVTQTPSHQVTQMGQEVILRCVPISNHLYFYWYRQILGQKVEFLVSFYNNEISEKSEIFDDQFSVERPDGSNFTLKIRSTKLEDSAMYFCASRYRAENTEAFFGQGTRLTVV.

J is TRBJ1-5 and V is TRBV7-3, with TRBD1 matching over 8 bases. Looked up from germline, CDR1 is SGHTA and CDR2 is FQGTGA. The CDR3 runs to 15 residues. V was clipped by 0 bases and J by 9 bases; unmatched bases: 7. The CDR3 DNA reads as TGTGCCAGCAGCTTAACGGGGGACAGGTCAGGGCCCCAGCATTTT. It translates to CASSLTGDRSGPQHF.

There are many counts of this clonotype. The V and J genes are TRBV4-1 and TRBJ1-1; maybe TRBD1 (5 bases). Trimming cost V 1 base and J 4 bases, with 13 bases left between them. The length of the CDR3 is 15 residues. Germline V gene data show CDR1 as MGHRA and CDR2 as YSYEKL. The CDR3 sequence: CASSQVAGIPTEAFF. CDR3 DNA: TGCGCCAGCAGCCAAGTAGCAGGGATCCCCACTGAAGCTTTCTTT.